This T cell receptor beta chain was retrieved from a study of regulatory T cells in long-lasting Graves disease (dated by TCRdb to the early 2020s). Concerning the study at large: Persistent Graves' disease meant more than 5 years of antithyroid drug treatment with TSH receptor autoantibodies that stayed positive. In the clinical cohort, patients with persistent Graves' disease had used antithyroid drugs for an average of about 9.3 years. Patients with persistent Graves' disease were compared with patients with newly diagnosed Graves' disease using TCR sequencing and RNA sequencing of peripheral blood. TCR sequencing covered some 13 persistent and 20 or so newly diagnosed Graves' disease patients, around 35 samples in total. The study was registered as a clinical trial and conducted in China. What the work shows at the level of the full study, not this receptor alone: The authors acknowledged the small sample size as a limitation that may reduce accuracy. A larger number of public clonotypes was shared among persistent patients (more than 2,500) than among newly diagnosed patients (roughly 930). Only the TCR beta chain was sequenced and analyzed. Persistent Graves' disease patients showed lower TCR Shannon entropy and fewer highly expanded clones than newly diagnosed patients, suggesting clonal expansion. The study examined only peripheral blood because the primary lesion, thyroid tissue, could not be accessed.

This clonotype was observed at least ten times. Its antigen is currently not known. The input lacks base qualities; no much larger clone sits a single base away. Explained via the paper, the time point label denotes: persistent/refractory GD, antithyroid drugs over 5 years with positive TRAb. RNA was extracted from PBMCs in TRIzol for both TCR sequencing and RNA sequencing. The diagnosis of Graves' disease followed American Thyroid Association guidelines. Recruitment of patients was carried out at an endocrinology department in Xi'an, China. From each patient, approximately 10 milliliters of peripheral blood was collected into an EDTA anticoagulant tube. Ficoll Paque Plus density gradient separation was used to isolate PBMCs, and no further T cell sorting was done. An Agilent 2100 Bioanalyzer and agarose gel were used to check RNA quality, and a NanoDrop 2000 was used to measure RNA concentration.

Library method: multiplex PCR. Sequencing took place on an Illumina HiSeq 4000. CDR3 regions were amplified by Arm-PCR with iRepertoire HTBI primers to construct TCR beta libraries. PCR products were gel purified before sequencing. The authors' pipeline ran thus. Gene usage analysis of CDR3 amino acid clonotypes used the 55 to 80 TRBV and approximately 13 TRBJ segments found across samples. COPE and FqMerger were used to merge the filtered high-quality paired reads into contigs. BLAST was used to align contigs to IMGT TRBV, TRBD and TRBJ reference genes, with CDR3 defined following IMGT. Highly expanded clones were defined as clonotypes with a frequency above 0.1%. Shannon entropy was used to measure repertoire diversity, and the Gini coefficient was used to measure V-J evenness. A clonotype found in more than one individual was treated as public. The public reads were reprocessed in TCRdb via fastp at Q25 and MiXCR, keeping in-frame beta chains. Identical CDR3 protein sequences are pooled into one entry, listed with their most common genes and DNA. The V and J calls were determined by TCRdb, not by the authors. Recorded for this sample are 430,000 or so distinct CDR3 sequences; about 21% of them occurred a single time. Around an eighth of the sample goes to the ten largest clones.

This clonotype was obtained from a female donor with Graves disease. The material sequenced was peripheral blood mononuclear cells (PBMCs), taken when the disease was refractory, from a patient treated with antithyroid drugs.

The CDR3 here reads CSVSERDITQETQYF. The sequenced DNA is TGCAGCGTCTCCGAACGGGACATAACTCAAGAGACCCAGTACTTC. The V and J genes are TRBV29-1 and TRBJ2-5, with TRBD1 perhaps the D gene, on 6 matching bases. CDR1 SQVTM and CDR2 ANQGSEA are derived from the germline V gene. The cysteine opens and the phenylalanine closes a CDR3 of 15 amino acids. Kept here is only the CDR3 DNA, which spans 45 bases and is read in frame from base 1. The junction carries 19 bases between V and J, which are trimmed by 6 bases and 2 bases respectively.